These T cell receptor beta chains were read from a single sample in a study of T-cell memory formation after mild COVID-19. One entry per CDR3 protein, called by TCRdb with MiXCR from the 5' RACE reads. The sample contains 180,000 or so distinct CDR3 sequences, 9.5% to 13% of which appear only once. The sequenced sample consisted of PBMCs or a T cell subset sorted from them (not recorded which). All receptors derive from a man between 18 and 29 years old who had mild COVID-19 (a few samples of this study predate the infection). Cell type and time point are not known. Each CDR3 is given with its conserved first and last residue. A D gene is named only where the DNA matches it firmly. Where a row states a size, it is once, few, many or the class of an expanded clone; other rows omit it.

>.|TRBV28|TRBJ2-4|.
TGTGCCAGCAGTTCGGCCGGGACCCTGGAAAACATTCAGTACTTC
CASSSAGTLENIQYF
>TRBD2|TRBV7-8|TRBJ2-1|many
TGTGCCAGCAGCTTGGGGACTAGCAGTGAGCAGTTCTTC
CASSLGTSSEQFF
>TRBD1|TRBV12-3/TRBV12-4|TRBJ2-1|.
TGTGCCAGCAGTCCGGGTTTAGGACAGGGTCCAAATGAGCAGTTCTTC
CASSPGLGQGPNEQFF
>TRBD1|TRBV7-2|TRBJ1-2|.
TGTGCCAGCAGCCAAGACAGGGACGATGGCTACACCTTC
CASSQDRDDGYTF
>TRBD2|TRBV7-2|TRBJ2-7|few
TGTGCCAGCAGCTTAGACGGGACTAGCTCCTACGAGCAGTACTTC
CASSLDGTSSYEQYF
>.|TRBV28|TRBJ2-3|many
TGTGCCAGCAGTTTACCGGGTCAGACAGATACGCAGTATTTT
CASSLPGQTDTQYF
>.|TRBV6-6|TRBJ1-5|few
TGTGCCAGCAGCCGTGGGATGGAGTCTCAGCCCCAGCATTTT
CASSRGMESQPQHF
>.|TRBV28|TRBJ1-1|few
TGTGCCAGCAGTCAACAGGGCGCTGAAGCTTTCTTT
CASSQQGAEAFF
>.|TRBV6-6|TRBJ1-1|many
TGTGCCAGCAGTTACCATCTGAACACTGAAGCTTTCTTT
CASSYHLNTEAFF
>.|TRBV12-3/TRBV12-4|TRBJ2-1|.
TGTGCCAGCAGTTTATTCGTGGGGGCGGGGAATGAGCAGTTCTTC
CASSLFVGAGNEQFF
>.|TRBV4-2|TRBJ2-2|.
TGTGCCAGCAGCCAAGATACGACTAGCGGGGAGCTGTTTTTT
CASSQDTTSGELFF
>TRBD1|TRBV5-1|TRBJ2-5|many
TGCGCCAGCAGCCCCCTGACAGGGGGGTTGGAGACCCAGTACTTC
CASSPLTGGLETQYF
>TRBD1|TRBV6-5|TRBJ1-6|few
TGTGCCAGCAGGGGGACAGGGGGAACACCCCTCCACTTT
CASRGTGGTPLHF
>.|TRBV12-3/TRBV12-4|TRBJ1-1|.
TGTGCCAGCAGTTTAGAGACTGAAGCTTTCTTT
CASSLETEAFF
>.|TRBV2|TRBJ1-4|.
TGTGCCACCCGTCCCGAGTCGACTAATGAAAAACTGTTTTTT
CATRPESTNEKLFF
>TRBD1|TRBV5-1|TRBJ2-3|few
TGCGCCAGCGGGACAGGGTTTGCAGATACGCAGTATTTT
CASGTGFADTQYF
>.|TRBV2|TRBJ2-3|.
TGTGCCGCCCGGACAGACACAGATACGCAGTATTTT
CAARTDTDTQYF
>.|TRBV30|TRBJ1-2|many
TGTGCCTGGAGTGTACAAGCCTCCTATGGCTACACCTTC
CAWSVQASYGYTF
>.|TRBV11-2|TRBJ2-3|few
TGTGCCAGCAGCTTAGTGAAAGATACGCAGTATTTT
CASSLVKDTQYF
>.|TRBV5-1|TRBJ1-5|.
TGCGCCAGCAGCTTCGAGGTAGAAAATCAGCCCCAGCATTTT
CASSFEVENQPQHF
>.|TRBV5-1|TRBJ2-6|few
TGCGCCAGCAGCTTTTGGAGTATCTCTGGGGCCAACGTCCTGACTTTC
CASSFWSISGANVLTF
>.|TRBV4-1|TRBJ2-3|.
TGCGCCAGCAGCCCCGCGGCGGGCCGAGTCGCAGATACGCAGTATTTT
CASSPAAGRVADTQYF
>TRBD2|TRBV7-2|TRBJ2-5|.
TGTGCCAGCAGTAGGACGGGGGGGTACCAAGAGACCCAGTACTTC
CASSRTGGYQETQYF
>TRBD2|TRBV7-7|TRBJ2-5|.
TGTGCCAGCAGCTTTGGAAGCGGGGGAAGTGGAGAGACCCAGTACTTC
CASSFGSGGSGETQYF
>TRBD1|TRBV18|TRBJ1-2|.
TGTGCCAGCTCCCAGGACAGGAGTAACTATGGCTACACCTTC
CASSQDRSNYGYTF
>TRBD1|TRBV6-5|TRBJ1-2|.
TGTGCCAGCAGTTACAGGGACAGGGACTCTGGCTACACCTTC
CASSYRDRDSGYTF
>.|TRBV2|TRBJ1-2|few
TGTGCCAGCAGTGACAGGGGAGGCGGTGGCTACACCTTC
CASSDRGGGGYTF
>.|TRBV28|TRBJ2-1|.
TGTGCCAGCAGTTACTACAATGAGCAGTTCTTC
CASSYYNEQFF
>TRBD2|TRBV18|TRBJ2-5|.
TGTGCCAGCTCAAGACGACTGACTAGCGGAGAACAAGAGACCCAGTACTTC
CASSRRLTSGEQETQYF
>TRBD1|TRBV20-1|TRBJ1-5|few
TGCAGTGCTAGGACCGGGACAGCGGGAAATCAGCCCCAGCATTTT
CSARTGTAGNQPQHF
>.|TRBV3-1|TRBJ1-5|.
TGTGCCAGCAGCCCTCTGCCCAATCAGCCCCAGCATTTT
CASSPLPNQPQHF
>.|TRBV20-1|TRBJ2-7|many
TGCAGTGTTGAGGATCTCTCCTACGAGCAGTACTTC
CSVEDLSYEQYF
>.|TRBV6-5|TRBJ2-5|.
TGTGCCAGCAGTTGGGATCGGGAGACCCAGTACTTC
CASSWDRETQYF
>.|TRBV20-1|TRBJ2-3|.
TGCAGTGCTCCCTTCATGGATACGCAGTATTTT
CSAPFMDTQYF
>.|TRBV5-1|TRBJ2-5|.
TGCGCCAGCAGCGTGGGGGAGGTGGAGACCCAGTACTTC
CASSVGEVETQYF
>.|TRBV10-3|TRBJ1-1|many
TGTGCCATCAGTGGGGTTCAGACTGAAGCTTTCTTT
CAISGVQTEAFF
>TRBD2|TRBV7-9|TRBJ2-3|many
TGTGCCAGCAGCCCGTTGGGGACTAGCGGGGCAGATACGCAGTATTTT
CASSPLGTSGADTQYF
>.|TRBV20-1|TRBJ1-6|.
TGCAGTGCCCGGGACGGACAGCCCTATAATTCACCCCTCCACTTT
CSARDGQPYNSPLHF
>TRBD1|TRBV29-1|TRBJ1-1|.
TGCAGCGGACAGGGAAGGGATACTGAAGCTTTCTTT
CSGQGRDTEAFF
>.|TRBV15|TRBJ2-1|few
TGTGCCACCAGCAGATTCACAGGGCTCGAGCAGTTCTTC
CATSRFTGLEQFF
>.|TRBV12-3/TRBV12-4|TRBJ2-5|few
TGTGCCAGCATCCGTGGGGGTACAGAGACCCAGTACTTC
CASIRGGTETQYF
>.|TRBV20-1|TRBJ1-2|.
TGCAGTGCTAGTTTGGCAGGCTATGGCTACACCTTC
CSASLAGYGYTF
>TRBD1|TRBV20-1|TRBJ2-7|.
TGCAGTGCTAGAGCACGGACAGGGGGCCAGTTCTACGAGCAGTACTTC
CSARARTGGQFYEQYF
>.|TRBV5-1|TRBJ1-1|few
TGCGCCAGCAGCTCGGGGGGGAGGAACACTGAAGCTTTCTTT
CASSSGGRNTEAFF
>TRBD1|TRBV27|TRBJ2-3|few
TGTGCCAGCAGTTTTGACAGGGCCGCAGATACGCAGTATTTT
CASSFDRAADTQYF
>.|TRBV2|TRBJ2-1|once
TGTGCCAGCAGAGGGGACTTCGAAGAGCAGTTCTTC
CASRGDFEEQFF
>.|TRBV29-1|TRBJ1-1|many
TGCAGCGTTGAGAAGGGTTGGGACACTGAAGCTTTCTTT
CSVEKGWDTEAFF
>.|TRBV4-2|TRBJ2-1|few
TGTGCCAGCAGCCAAGATCCCCGGGACACCTACAATGAGCAGTTCTTC
CASSQDPRDTYNEQFF
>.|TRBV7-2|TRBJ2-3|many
TGTGCCAGCAGCCCGTTGAATGTGGTGGGCACAGATACGCAGTATTTT
CASSPLNVVGTDTQYF